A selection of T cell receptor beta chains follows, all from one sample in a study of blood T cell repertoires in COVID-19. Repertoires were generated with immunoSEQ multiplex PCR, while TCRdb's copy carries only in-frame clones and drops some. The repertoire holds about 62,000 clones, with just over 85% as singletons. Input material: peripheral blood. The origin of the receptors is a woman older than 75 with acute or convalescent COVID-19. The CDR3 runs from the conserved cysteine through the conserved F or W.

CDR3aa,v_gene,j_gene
CASSFTGRGNNEQFF,TRBV7-3,TRBJ2-1
CASSESGQGSYEQYF,TRBV2,TRBJ2-7
CASRRAGTQYEQYF,TRBV6-5,TRBJ2-7
CASTAGASSYNSPLHF,TRBV19,TRBJ1-6
CASSPAAGARTDTQYF,TRBV5-4,TRBJ2-3
CAIGQFGGNTIYF,TRBV10-3,TRBJ1-3
CASSLVVGTGSGYTF,TRBV5-1,TRBJ1-2
CASSQTQGQGYTIYF,TRBV4-3,TRBJ1-3
CASSDRQGNYGYTF,TRBV19,TRBJ1-2
CASSIDSFSVAGAYNEQFF,TRBV19,TRBJ2-1
CASSESRLAGAETQYF,TRBV10-2,TRBJ2-5
CASSLRSGGLEYNEQFF,TRBV5-4,TRBJ2-1
CSAGQIGLEKLFF,TRBV29-1,TRBJ1-4
CASSYRGGPPRNEQFF,TRBV3-1/TRBV3-2,TRBJ2-1
CASSPLAGAFHEQFF,TRBV3-1/TRBV3-2,TRBJ2-1
CASSPTGSGNTIYF,TRBV19,TRBJ1-3
CASSYPRDRGQHTEAFF,TRBV5-1,TRBJ1-1
CASSLVPTNTREKLFF,TRBV5-5,TRBJ1-4
CASSQEGGPYEQYF,TRBV4-1,TRBJ2-7
CASSLGGRTRRYQETQYF,TRBV5-1,TRBJ2-5
CASRAQGSSGNTIYF,TRBV6-5,TRBJ1-3
CASSQEGAGAREQYF,TRBV4-2,TRBJ2-7
CASSWGQGRNSPLHF,TRBV11-2,TRBJ1-6
CASSYDWSSYNEQFF,TRBV6-5,TRBJ2-1
CASSTAYNEQFF,TRBV5-1,TRBJ2-1
CASSQLAGGTYEQYF,TRBV5-6,TRBJ2-7
CASSRTGGWTGELFF,TRBV7-3,TRBJ2-2
CATSSRTSGIETQYF,TRBV15,TRBJ2-5
CASSQEFGQGLNTIYF,TRBV3-1/TRBV3-2,TRBJ1-3
CASSRDSNTGELFF,TRBV4-2,TRBJ2-2